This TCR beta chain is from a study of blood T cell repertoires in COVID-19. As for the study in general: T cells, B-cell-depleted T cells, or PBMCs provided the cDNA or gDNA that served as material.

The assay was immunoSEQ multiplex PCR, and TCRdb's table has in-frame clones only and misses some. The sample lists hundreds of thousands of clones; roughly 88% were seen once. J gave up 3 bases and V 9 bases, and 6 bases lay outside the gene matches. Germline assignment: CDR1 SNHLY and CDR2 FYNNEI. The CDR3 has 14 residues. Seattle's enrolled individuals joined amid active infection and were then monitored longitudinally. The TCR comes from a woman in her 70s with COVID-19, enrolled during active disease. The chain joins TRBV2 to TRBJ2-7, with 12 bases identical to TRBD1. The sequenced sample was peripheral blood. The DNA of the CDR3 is TGTGCCAGGATGGGGACAGGGGGCGGCTACGAGCAGTACTTC. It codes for CARMGTGGGYEQYF.